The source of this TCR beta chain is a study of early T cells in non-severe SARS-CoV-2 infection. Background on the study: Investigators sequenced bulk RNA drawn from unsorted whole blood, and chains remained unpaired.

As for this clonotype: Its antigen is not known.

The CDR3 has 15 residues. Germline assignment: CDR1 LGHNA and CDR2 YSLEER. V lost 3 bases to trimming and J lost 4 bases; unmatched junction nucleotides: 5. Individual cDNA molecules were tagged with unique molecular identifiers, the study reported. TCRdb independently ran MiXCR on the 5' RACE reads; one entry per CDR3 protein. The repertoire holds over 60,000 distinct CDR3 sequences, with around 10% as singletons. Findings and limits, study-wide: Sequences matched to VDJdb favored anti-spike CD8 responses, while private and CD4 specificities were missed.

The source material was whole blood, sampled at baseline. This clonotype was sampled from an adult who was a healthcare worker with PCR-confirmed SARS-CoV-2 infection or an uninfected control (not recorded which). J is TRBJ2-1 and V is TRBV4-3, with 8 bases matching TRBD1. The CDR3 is CASSQVTGGYNEQFF. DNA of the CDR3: TGCGCCAGCAGCCAGGTCACAGGGGGGTACAATGAGCAGTTCTTC.